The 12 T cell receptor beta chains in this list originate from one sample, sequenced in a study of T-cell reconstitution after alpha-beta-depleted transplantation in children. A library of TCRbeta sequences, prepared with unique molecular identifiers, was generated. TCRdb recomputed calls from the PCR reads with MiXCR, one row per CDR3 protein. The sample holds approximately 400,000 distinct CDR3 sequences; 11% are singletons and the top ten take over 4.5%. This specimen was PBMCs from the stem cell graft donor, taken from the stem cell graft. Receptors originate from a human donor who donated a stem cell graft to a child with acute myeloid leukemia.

The CDR3 region is CASSSSNTEGTKTQYF. The CDR3 bases are TGTGCCAGCAGCTCCTCAAATACTGAGGGCACGAAGACCCAGTACTTC. The V call is TRBV7-9, the J call TRBJ2-5; D may be TRBD2 (5 bases). V lost 4 bases and J lost 6, with 21 bases in between. Germline V gene sequence: CDR1 SEHNR, CDR2 FQNEAQ (reference sequence). The CDR3 runs to 16 residues.

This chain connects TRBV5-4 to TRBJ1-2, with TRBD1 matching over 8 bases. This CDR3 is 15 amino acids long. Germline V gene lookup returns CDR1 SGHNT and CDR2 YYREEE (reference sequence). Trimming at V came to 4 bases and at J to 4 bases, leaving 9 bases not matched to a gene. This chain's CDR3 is CASSQMDRAGYGYTF. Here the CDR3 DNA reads TGTGCCAGCAGCCAAATGGACAGGGCCGGCTATGGCTACACCTTC.

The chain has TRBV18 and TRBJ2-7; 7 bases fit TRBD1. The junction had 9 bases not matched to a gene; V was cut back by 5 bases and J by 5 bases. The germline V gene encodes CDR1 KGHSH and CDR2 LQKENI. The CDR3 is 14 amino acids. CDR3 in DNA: TGTGCCAGCTCAGCACTCCGGGACAGCCACGAGCAGTACTTC. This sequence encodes CASSALRDSHEQYF. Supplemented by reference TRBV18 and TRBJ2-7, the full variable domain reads NAGVMQNPRHLVRRRGQEARLRCSPMKGHSHVYWYRQLPEEGLKFMVYLQKENIIDESGMPKERFSAEFPKEGPSILRIQQVVRGDSAAYFCASSALRDSHEQYFGPGTRLTVT.

In DNA form, the CDR3 reads TGTGCCAGTAGTCTCAGGATGACCGGCTCCTACAATGAGCAGTTCTTC. This sequence encodes CASSLRMTGSYNEQFF. The chain uses TRBV19 and TRBJ2-1; no definite D call. V shed 5 bases and J shed 0 bases, with 14 bases lying between them. Germline assignment: CDR1 LNHDA and CDR2 SQIVND (reference sequence). The CDR3 is 16 residues long.

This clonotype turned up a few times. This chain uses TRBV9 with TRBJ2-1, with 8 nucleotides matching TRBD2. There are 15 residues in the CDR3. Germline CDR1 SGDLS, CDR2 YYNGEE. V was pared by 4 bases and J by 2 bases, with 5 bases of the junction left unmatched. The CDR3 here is CASSPPGGAYNEQFF. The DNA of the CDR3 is TGTGCCAGCAGCCCACCGGGAGGGGCCTACAATGAGCAGTTCTTC.

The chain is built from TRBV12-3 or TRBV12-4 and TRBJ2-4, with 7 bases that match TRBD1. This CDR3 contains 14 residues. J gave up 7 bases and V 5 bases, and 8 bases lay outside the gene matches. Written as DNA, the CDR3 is TGTGCCAGCAGTCCCACAGGGGATAGTAACATTCAGTACTTC. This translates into CASSPTGDSNIQYF.

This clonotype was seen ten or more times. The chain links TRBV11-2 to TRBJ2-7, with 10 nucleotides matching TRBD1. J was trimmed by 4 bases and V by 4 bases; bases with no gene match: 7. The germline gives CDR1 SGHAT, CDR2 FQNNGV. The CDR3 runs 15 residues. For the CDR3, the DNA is TGTGCCAGCAGCTCGCTCGGGACAGGGGTTTACGAGCAGTACGTC. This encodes CASSSLGTGVYEQYV.

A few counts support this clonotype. The chain's CDR3 is CASSRSDSPTYEQYF. The CDR3 DNA sequence: TGTGCCAGCAGCCGATCCGACAGCCCAACCTACGAGCAGTACTTC. The chain uses TRBV27 and TRBJ2-7; a weak D match, TRBD1 (5 bases). Trimming cost V 6 bases and J 2 bases, with 17 bases left between them. This CDR3 has 15 residues. CDR1 and CDR2 (germline): MNHEY, SMNVEV (reference sequence).

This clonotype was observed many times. CDR3 bases: TGTGCCAGCAGTTTGCCTGGGACAGGGTCGGATACGCAGTATTTT. Its protein is CASSLPGTGSDTQYF. The chain joins TRBV12-3 or TRBV12-4 to TRBJ2-3; 9 nucleotides agree with TRBD1. The ends lost 3 bases at V and 6 bases at J; junction bases unmatched: 7. The CDR3 contains 15 residues.

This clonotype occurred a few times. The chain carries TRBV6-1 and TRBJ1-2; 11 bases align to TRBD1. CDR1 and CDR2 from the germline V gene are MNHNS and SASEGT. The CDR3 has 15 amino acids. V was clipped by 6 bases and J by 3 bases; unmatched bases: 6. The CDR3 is CASSPGTGGDYGYTF. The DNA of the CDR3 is TGTGCCAGCAGCCCTGGGACAGGGGGGGACTATGGCTACACCTTC.

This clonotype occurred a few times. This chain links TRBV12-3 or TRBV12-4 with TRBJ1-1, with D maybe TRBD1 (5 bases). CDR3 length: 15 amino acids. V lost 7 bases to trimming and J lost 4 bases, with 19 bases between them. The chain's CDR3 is CASIPGRGGTTEAFF. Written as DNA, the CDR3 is TGTGCCAGCATTCCTGGGAGGGGAGGGACCACTGAAGCTTTCTTT.

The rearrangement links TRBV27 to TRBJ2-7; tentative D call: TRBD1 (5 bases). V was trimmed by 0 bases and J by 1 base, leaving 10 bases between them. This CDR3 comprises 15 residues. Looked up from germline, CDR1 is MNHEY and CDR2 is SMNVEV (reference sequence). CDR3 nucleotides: TGTGCCAGCAGTTTATCCGGACACCAGTCCTACGAGCAGTACTTC. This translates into CASSLSGHQSYEQYF.